This T cell receptor beta chain emerged from a study of T cells in Graves' hyperthyroidism and ophthalmopathy. The study's findings and limits: The authors' 13 V-J model separated ophthalmopathy from stable hyperthyroidism.

Stable hyperthyroidism: no ophthalmopathy progression over 18 months of follow-up. Newly diagnosed hyperthyroidism patients aged 18 to 65 years had disease lasting under 2 months. This clonotype has ten or more counts. No antigen is known for it. RNA transcripts gave rise to amplified TCR beta CDR3 regions. HTBI primers were the set used in a first-round RT-PCR of the TCR CDR3. TCRdb re-called the multiplex PCR reads through MiXCR, storing one row per CDR3 protein. The data show about 540,000 distinct CDR3 sequences, just over 45% seen once. This TCR derives from a woman under 30 with Graves' hyperthyroidism. Sequenced input: peripheral blood or thyroid tissue (not recorded which).

For the CDR3, the DNA is TGTGCCAGCAGCTTGACAGACAACTATGGCTACACCTTC. This translates into CASSLTDNYGYTF. The chain is built from TRBV7-9 and TRBJ1-2, with a weak D call TRBD1 (5 bases). Looked up from germline, CDR1 is SEHNR and CDR2 is FQNEAQ (reference sequence). Trimming removed 3 bases from V and 2 bases from J, with 7 bases in between. The CDR3 is 13 amino acids.